Below, 14 T cell receptor beta chains from the same sample are listed, as sequenced in a study of regulatory T cells in long-lasting Graves disease (dated by TCRdb to the early 2020s). Receptor libraries were prepared by multiplex PCR. Sequenced on an Illumina HiSeq 4000. iRepertoire HTBI primers and Arm-PCR amplification of CDR3 regions were used to construct TCR beta libraries. Clones were called with MiXCR by TCRdb after fastp trimmed the public reads at Q25, and only in-frame beta chains were retained. Duplicate CDR3 protein sequences are folded into a single record with the most common DNA and genes. A total of 450,000 to 600,000 distinct CDR3 sequences appear in this sample, 15% to 20% of them only once. In total, the top ten clones hold over 9% of the sample. Explained via the paper, the time point label denotes: newly diagnosed GD, antithyroid drugs for less than 3 months. For both TCR sequencing and RNA sequencing, RNA was extracted from PBMCs using TRIzol.

These same data were also listed under a study on T cells in Graves' hyperthyroidism and ophthalmopathy.

Sequenced material: peripheral blood mononuclear cells (PBMCs), taken at new diagnosis, from a patient treated with antithyroid drugs. All receptors derive from a man in his forties with Graves disease. Donor details come from another sample of the same person, matched by shared clones.

This clonotype was seen ten or more times. The chain uses TRBV5-1 and TRBJ1-2, with D possibly TRBD1 on 6 matching bases. Trimming left V 2 bases short and J 1 base short, with 9 bases between. This CDR3 is built from 14 residues. In germline, CDR1 is SGHRS, CDR2 YFSETQ. CDR3 in DNA: TGCGCCAGCAGCTTACAGGGAAATAACTATGGCTACACCTTC. Protein product: CASSLQGNNYGYTF.

Only a few counts were recorded for this clonotype. The rearrangement joins TRBV30 to TRBJ1-2, with 7 bases fitting TRBD1. CDR1 GTSNPN and CDR2 SVGIG come from the germline V gene (reference sequence). The V segment lost 4 bases and the J segment 3 bases; nucleotides outside the gene matches: 8. This CDR3 has 14 residues. The CDR3 reads CAWMVRRGDYGYTF. As DNA, the CDR3 is TGTGCCTGGATGGTTCGCAGGGGGGACTATGGCTACACCTTC.

A word on this clonotype: A clone one base away is much larger, so this may be a read error. The rearrangement joins TRBV18 to TRBJ2-7; 7 bases agree with TRBD2. Germline V gene sequence: CDR1 KGHSH, CDR2 LQKENI. CDR3 length: 14 amino acids. The CDR3, as DNA: TGTACCAGCTCCCCGACTAGCACAAACTACGAGCAGTACTTC. Its protein is CTSSPTSTNYEQYF.

This clonotype was found a few times. The V and J genes are TRBV19 and TRBJ1-5; possible D gene TRBD1, 5 bases. The CDR3 totals 14 residues. Trimming stripped 7 bases from V and 1 base from J, with 11 bases between. Looked up from germline, CDR1 is LNHDA and CDR2 is SQIVND (reference sequence). The CDR3 sequence is CASKVAGSNQPQHF. DNA for the CDR3: TGTGCCAGTAAGGTTGCAGGGAGCAATCAGCCCCAGCATTTT.

This clonotype has a count of ten or more. The V and J genes are TRBV15 and TRBJ2-2; possible D gene TRBD1, 6 bases. This CDR3 spans 16 amino acids. Germline assignment: CDR1 LNHNV and CDR2 YYDKDF (reference sequence). The V end lost 0 bases, the J end lost 1 base, and 9 bases lay between the germline ends. CDR3 region: CATSRDGGQNTGELFF. The CDR3 DNA sequence: TGTGCCACCAGCAGAGATGGGGGACAGAACACCGGGGAGCTGTTTTTT.

This clonotype was picked up many times. CDR3 residues: CSVDGTSPYTDTQYF. CDR3 nucleotides: TGCAGCGTTGATGGGACTAGCCCTTACACAGATACGCAGTATTTT. This chain joins TRBV29-1 and TRBJ2-3; 9 bases are a match to TRBD2. J gave up 2 bases and V 3 bases, and 6 bases lay outside the gene matches. Germline V gene sequence: CDR1 SQVTM, CDR2 ANQGSEA. This CDR3 has 15 residues.

J is TRBJ2-4 and V is TRBV5-6; 8 bases match TRBD1. Germline CDR1 SGHDT, CDR2 YYEEEE. Unmatched junction bases numbered 5, after V lost 2 bases and J lost 7 bases. The CDR3 length is 14 residues. As DNA, the CDR3 is TGTGCCAGCAGCTTACGGACAGGGTCGAACATTCAGTACTTC. Its protein is CASSLRTGSNIQYF.

Remarks on this clonotype: This may arise from a read error, as a much more abundant clone is one base away. The chain links TRBV15 to TRBJ2-5; 8 nucleotides line up with TRBD1. The CDR3 has 15 residues. V shed 0 bases and J 4 bases; nucleotides not matched to a gene: 4. Germline loops: CDR1 LNHNV, CDR2 YYDKDF (reference sequence). The CDR3 reads CATSRDPGGSETQYF. The CDR3 region has the DNA TGTGCCACCAGCAGAGATCCAGGGGGCTCAGAGACCCAGTACTTC.

On this clonotype: A read error is likely, as this CDR3 ends without the conserved phenylalanine or tryptophan. The rearrangement links TRBV11-2 to TRBJ2-6; tentatively, D is TRBD2 (6 bases). This CDR3 spans 19 amino acids. The V end lost 3 bases, the J end lost 0 bases, and 18 bases lay between the germline ends. Germline V gene sequence: CDR1 SGHAT, CDR2 FQNNGV. Here the CDR3 reads CASSFLSGGTSSGANVLTS. The CDR3 coding sequence is TGTGCCAGCAGCTTTTTAAGTGGCGGGACCAGCTCTGGGGCCAACGTCCTGACTTCC.

V gene TRBV14 combines with J gene TRBJ2-7; D is ambiguous. The V end lost 5 bases, the J end lost 4 bases, and 12 bases lay between the germline ends. The CDR3 loop spans 13 amino acids. Germline CDR1 is SGHDN and CDR2 is FVKESK. The CDR3 sequence is CASSERVWYEQYF. The DNA for the CDR3 is TGTGCCAGCAGCGAAAGGGTCTGGTACGAGCAGTACTTC.

This clonotype came up many times. V is TRBV27 and J is TRBJ2-7; D gene uncertain. CDR1 is MNHEY, CDR2 SMNVEV, per germline (reference sequence). V was trimmed by 5 bases and J by 0 bases, leaving 11 bases between them. The CDR3 contains 14 residues. The CDR3 sequence is CASSAGRISYEQYF. CDR3 in DNA: TGTGCCAGCAGTGCCGGACGGATCTCCTACGAGCAGTACTTC.

This clonotype was seen at least ten times. The chain combines TRBV20-1 with TRBJ2-2, with 10 bases lining up with TRBD1. The CDR3 consists of 17 residues. CDR1 is DFQATT, CDR2 SNEGSKA, per germline (reference sequence). With V trimmed by 0 bases and J by 0 bases, 4 bases remained unmatched. In nucleotides, the CDR3 is TGCAGTGCTAGAGATCCAGGACAGGGGGCGAACACCGGGGAGCTGTTTTTT. The encoded protein is CSARDPGQGANTGELFF.

This clonotype was counted at least ten times. The chain employs TRBV6-1 and TRBJ2-2, with a tentative D call TRBD2 (5 bases). The CDR3 covers 12 residues. Germline values: CDR1 MNHNS, CDR2 SASEGT. Trimming took 7 bases from V and 6 from J, leaving 9 bases between them. CDR3 sequence: CASNRDPGELFF. The CDR3 DNA reads TGTGCCAGCAACCGGGATCCCGGGGAGCTGTTTTTT.

As regards this clonotype: A far larger clone is one nucleotide away, so this likely arose from a read error. The rearrangement uses TRBV6-1 and TRBJ1-2; 8 positions agree with TRBD1. V lost 6 bases and J lost 4; bases outside the gene matches: 13. The germline V gene encodes CDR1 MNHNS and CDR2 SASEGT. This CDR3 region has 16 residues. CDR3 protein: CASSTGTGDKTYGYTF. DNA for the CDR3: TGTGCCAGCAGCACCGGGACAGGAGACAAAACCTATGGCTACACCTTC.